Sequencing of this TCR beta chain was carried out in a study of T cell responses to AZD1222 COVID-19 vaccine. The data were produced by immunoSEQ multiplex PCR, yet TCRdb's version contains in-frame clones alone and is incomplete. The data show about 77,000 clones, with roughly nine tenths seen just once and roughly 5% held by the top ten. With regard to this clone: The antigen remains undetermined.

The study's findings and limits: Once two AZD1222 doses were given, Spike-specific TCR breadth and depth went up. No day 14 peak samples; only post-peak repertoires were characterized. Variant regions that are unmutated are reportedly the target of nearly half of spike-specific TCRs.

CDR1 and CDR2 (germline): SGHRS, YFSETQ. The CDR3 is made up of 18 amino acids. Trimming at V came to 0 bases and at J to 1 base, leaving 10 bases not matched to a gene. This TCR derives from an adult who received the AZD1222 COVID-19 vaccine. The genes are TRBV5-1 and TRBJ1-1, with 9 bases matching TRBD1. The sample consisted of peripheral blood, taken 28 days after the second AZD1222 dose. For the CDR3, the DNA is TGCGCCAGCAGCTTGGGATGGAGGACAGGGGAGGGGAACACTGAAGCTTTCTTT. Its translation is CASSLGWRTGEGNTEAFF.